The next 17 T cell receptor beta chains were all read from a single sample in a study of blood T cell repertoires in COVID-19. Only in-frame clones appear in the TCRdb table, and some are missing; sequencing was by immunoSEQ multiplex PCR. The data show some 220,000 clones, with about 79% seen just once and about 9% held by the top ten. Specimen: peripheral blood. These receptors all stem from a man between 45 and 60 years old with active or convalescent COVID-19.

CDR3 region: CASSTKQGLDTIYF. As DNA, the CDR3 is TGTGCCAGCAGTACGAAACAGGGTTTGGACACCATATATTTT. The chain combines TRBV28 with TRBJ1-3, with D perhaps matching TRBD1 (6 bases). CDR3 size: 14 residues. Trimming removed 5 bases from V and 8 bases from J, with 16 bases in between. Germline V gene data show CDR1 as MDHEN and CDR2 as SYDVKM. The complete variable domain, with remaining parts taken from reference TRBV28 and TRBJ1-3, reads DVKVTQSSRYLVKRTGEKVFLECVQDMDHENMFWYRQDPGLGLRLIYFSYDVKMKEKGDIPEGYSVSREKKERFSLILESASTNQTSMYLCASSTKQGLDTIYFGEGSWLTVV.

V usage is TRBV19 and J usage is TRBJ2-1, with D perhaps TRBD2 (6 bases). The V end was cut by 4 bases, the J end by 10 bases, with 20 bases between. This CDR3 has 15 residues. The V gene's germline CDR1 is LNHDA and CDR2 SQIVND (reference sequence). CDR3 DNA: TGTGCCAGTAGTAGGGGACTCGGAGCCTACATGGAGCAGTTCTTC. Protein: CASSRGLGAYMEQFF.

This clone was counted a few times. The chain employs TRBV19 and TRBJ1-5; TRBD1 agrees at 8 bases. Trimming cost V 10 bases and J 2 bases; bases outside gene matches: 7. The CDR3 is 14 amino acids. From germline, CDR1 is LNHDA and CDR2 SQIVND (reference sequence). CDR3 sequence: CATQTGVGNQPQHF. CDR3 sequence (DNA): TGTGCCACCCAGACAGGGGTCGGCAATCAGCCCCAGCATTTT.

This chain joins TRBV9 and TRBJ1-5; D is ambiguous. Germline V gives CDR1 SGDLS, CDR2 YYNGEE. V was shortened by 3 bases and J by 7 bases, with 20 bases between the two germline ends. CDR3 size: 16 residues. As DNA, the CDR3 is TGTGCCAGCAGCGGCTCCGGGGAAGGGCCCCGGCAGCCCCAGCATTTT. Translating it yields CASSGSGEGPRQPQHF.

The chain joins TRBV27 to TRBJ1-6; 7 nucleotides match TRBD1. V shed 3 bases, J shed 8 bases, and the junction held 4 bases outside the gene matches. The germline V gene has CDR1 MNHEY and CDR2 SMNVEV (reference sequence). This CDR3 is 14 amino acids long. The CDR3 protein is CASSLTGTYSPLHF. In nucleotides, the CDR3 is TGTGCCAGCAGTTTGACAGGGACGTATTCACCCCTCCACTTT.

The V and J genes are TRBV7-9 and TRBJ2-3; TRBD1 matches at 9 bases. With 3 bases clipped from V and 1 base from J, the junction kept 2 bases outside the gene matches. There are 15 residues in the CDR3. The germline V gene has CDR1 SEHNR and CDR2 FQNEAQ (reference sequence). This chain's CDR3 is CASSFRTGGTDTQYF. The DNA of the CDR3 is TGTGCCAGCAGCTTTCGGACAGGGGGCACAGATACGCAGTATTTT.

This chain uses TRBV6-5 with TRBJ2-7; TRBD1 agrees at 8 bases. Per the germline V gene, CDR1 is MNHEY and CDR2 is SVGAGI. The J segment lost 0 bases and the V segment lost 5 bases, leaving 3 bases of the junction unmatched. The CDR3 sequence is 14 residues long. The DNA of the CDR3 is TGTGCCAGCAGTAAACAGGGGGGCTCCTACGAGCAGTACGTC. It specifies CASSKQGGSYEQYV.

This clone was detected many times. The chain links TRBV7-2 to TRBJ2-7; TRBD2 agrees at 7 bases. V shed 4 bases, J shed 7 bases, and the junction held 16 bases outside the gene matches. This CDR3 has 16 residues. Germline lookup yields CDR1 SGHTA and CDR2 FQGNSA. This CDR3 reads CASSSPPELAKEEQYV. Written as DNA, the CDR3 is TGTGCCAGCAGCTCTCCACCTGAACTAGCGAAGGAGGAGCAGTACGTC.

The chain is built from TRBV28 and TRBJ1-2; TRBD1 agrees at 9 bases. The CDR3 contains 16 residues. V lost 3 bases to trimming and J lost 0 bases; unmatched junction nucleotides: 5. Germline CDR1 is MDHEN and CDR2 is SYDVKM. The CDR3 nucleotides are TGTGCCAGCAGTTTTTTTGGGGACAGGGCTAACTATGGCTACACCTTC. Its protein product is CASSFFGDRANYGYTF.

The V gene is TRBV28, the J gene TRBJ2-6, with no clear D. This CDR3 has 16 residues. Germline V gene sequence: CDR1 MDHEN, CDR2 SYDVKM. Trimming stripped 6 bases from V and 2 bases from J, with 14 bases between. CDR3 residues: CASSELWAAGANVLTF. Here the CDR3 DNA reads TGTGCCAGCAGCGAGTTGTGGGCTGCTGGGGCCAACGTCCTGACTTTC.

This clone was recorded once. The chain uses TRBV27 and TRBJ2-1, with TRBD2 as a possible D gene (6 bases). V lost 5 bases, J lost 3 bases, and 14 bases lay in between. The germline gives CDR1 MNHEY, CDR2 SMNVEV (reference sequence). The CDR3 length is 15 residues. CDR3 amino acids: CASSTRGTGYNEQFF. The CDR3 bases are TGTGCCAGCAGTACAAGAGGGACTGGCTACAATGAGCAGTTCTTC.

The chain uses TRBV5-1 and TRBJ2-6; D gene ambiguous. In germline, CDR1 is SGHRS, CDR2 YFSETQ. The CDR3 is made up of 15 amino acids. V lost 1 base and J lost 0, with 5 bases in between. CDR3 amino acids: CASSLTDSGANVLTF. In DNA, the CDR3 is TGCGCCAGCAGCTTGACAGACTCTGGGGCCAACGTCCTGACTTTC. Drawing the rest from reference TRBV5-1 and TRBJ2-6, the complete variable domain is KAGVTQTPRYLIKTRGQQVTLSCSPISGHRSVSWYQQTPGQGLQFLFEYFSETQRNKGNFPGRFSGRQFSNSRSEMNVSTLELGDSALYLCASSLTDSGANVLTFGAGSRLTVL.

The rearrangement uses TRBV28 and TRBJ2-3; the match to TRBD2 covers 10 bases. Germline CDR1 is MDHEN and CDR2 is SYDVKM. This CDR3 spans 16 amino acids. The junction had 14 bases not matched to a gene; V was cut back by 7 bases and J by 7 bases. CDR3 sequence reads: CASKKGSSGGIYTQYF. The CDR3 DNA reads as TGTGCCAGCAAAAAAGGATCTAGCGGGGGTATATATACGCAGTATTTT.

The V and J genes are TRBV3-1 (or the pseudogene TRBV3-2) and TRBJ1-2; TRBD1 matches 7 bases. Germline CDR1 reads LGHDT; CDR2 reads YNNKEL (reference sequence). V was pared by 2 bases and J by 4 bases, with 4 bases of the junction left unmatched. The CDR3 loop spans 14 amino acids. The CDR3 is CASSQRQGGYGYTF. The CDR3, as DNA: TGTGCCAGCAGCCAACGACAGGGCGGCTATGGCTACACCTTC.

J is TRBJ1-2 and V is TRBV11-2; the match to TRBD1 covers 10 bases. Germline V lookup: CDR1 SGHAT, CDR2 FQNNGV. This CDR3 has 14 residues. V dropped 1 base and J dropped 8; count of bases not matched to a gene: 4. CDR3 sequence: CASSLGQGAAGYTF. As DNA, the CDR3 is TGTGCCAGCAGCTTAGGACAGGGGGCGGCGGGCTACACCTTC.

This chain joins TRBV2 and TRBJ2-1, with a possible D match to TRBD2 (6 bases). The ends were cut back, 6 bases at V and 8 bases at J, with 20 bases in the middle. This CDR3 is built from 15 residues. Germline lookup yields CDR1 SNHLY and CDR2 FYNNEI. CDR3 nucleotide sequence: TGTGCCAGCAGCCCCCTAGCGCTCCTAGGGGATGAGCAGTTCTTC. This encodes CASSPLALLGDEQFF. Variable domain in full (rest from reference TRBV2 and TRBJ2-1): EPEVTQTPSHQVTQMGQEVILRCVPISNHLYFYWYRQILGQKVEFLVSFYNNEISEKSEIFDDQFSVERPDGSNFTLKIRSTKLEDSAMYFCASSPLALLGDEQFFGPGTRLTVL.

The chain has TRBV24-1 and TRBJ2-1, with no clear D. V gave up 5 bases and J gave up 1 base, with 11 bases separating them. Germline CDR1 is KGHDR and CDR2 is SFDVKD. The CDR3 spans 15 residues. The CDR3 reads CATSVPTASYNEQFF. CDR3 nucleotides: TGTGCCACCAGTGTGCCGACTGCATCCTACAATGAGCAGTTCTTC.